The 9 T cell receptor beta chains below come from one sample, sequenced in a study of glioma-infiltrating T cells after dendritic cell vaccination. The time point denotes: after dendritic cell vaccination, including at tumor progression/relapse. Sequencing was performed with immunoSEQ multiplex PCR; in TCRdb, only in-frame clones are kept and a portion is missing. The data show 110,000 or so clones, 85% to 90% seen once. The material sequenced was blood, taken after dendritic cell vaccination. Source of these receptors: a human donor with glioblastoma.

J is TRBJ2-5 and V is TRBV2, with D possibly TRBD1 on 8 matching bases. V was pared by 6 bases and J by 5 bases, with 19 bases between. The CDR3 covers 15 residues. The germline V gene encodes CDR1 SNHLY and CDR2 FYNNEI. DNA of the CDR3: TGTGCCAGCAGAGGACAGGGTACTAGCGCTGAGACCCAGTACTTC. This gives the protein CASRGQGTSAETQYF.

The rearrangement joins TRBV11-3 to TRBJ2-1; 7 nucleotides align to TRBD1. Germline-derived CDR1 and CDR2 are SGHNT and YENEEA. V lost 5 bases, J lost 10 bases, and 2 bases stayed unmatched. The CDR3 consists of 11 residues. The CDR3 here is CASSQGEEQFF. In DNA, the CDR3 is TGTGCCAGCAGCCAGGGGGAAGAGCAGTTCTTC.

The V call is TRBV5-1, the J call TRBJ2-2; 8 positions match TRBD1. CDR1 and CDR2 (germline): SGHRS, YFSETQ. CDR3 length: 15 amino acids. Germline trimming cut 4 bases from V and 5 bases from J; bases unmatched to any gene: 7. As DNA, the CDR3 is TGCGCCAGCAGCACCGGACAGGGAGTTACCGGGGAGCTGTTTTTT. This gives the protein CASSTGQGVTGELFF.

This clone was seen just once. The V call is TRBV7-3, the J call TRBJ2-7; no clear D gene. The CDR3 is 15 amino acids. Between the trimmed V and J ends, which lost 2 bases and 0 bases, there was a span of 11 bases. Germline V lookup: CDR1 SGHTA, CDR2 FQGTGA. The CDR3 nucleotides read TGTGCCAGCAGCTTATATGGTGGAGACTCCTACGAGCAGTACTTC. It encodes CASSLYGGDSYEQYF.

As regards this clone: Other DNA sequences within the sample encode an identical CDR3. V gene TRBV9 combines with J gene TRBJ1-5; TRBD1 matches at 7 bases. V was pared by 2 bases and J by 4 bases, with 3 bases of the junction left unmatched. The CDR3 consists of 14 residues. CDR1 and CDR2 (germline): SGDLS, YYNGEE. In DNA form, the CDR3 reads TGTGCCAGCAGCGTTGGGACAGTGAATCAGCCCCAGCATTTT. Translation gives CASSVGTVNQPQHF. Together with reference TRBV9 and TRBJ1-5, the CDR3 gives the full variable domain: DSGVTQTPKHLITATGQRVTLRCSPRSGDLSVYWYQQSLDQGLQFLIQYYNGEERAKGNILERFSAQQFPDLHSELNLSSLELGDSALYFCASSVGTVNQPQHFGDGTRLSIL.

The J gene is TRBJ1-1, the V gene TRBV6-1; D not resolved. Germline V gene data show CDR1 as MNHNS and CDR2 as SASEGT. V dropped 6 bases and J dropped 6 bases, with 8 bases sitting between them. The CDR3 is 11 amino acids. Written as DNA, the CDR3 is TGTGCCAGCAGCAGTCCGTCTGAAGCTTTCTTT. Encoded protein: CASSSPSEAFF.

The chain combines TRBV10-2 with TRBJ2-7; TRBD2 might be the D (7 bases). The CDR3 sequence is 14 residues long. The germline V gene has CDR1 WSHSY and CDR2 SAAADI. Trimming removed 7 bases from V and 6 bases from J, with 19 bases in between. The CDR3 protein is CASIQGNREGEQYF. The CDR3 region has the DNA TGCGCCAGCATACAAGGCAACAGGGAGGGCGAGCAGTACTTC.

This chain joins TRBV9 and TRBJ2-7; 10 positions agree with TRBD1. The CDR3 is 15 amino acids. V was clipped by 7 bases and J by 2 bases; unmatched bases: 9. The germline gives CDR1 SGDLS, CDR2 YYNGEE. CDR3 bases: TGTGCCAGCGCCCTTGGCGGGACAGGGGCCTACGAGCAGTACTTC. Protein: CASALGGTGAYEQYF. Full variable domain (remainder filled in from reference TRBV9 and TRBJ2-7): DSGVTQTPKHLITATGQRVTLRCSPRSGDLSVYWYQQSLDQGLQFLIQYYNGEERAKGNILERFSAQQFPDLHSELNLSSLELGDSALYFCASALGGTGAYEQYFGPGTRLTVT.

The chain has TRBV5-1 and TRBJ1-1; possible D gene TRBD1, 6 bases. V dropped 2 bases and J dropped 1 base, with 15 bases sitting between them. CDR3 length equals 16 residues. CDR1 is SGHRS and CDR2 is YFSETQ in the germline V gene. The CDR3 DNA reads TGCGCCAGCAGCTTAAGGGACACCCTTTGGAACACTGAAGCTTTCTTT. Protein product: CASSLRDTLWNTEAFF.